This TCR beta chain was identified during a study of Graves' ophthalmopathy and Graves' hyperthyroidism. Looking at the study overall: Hyperthyroidism is called stable when no ophthalmopathy develops within 18 months of follow-up. Study results and limitations: Built on 13 signatures, a model told ophthalmopathy apart from stable hyperthyroidism with almost 90% sensitivity and less than 82% specificity. Ophthalmopathy progression was predicted with around 71% sensitivity and 72% to 75% specificity. Blood contained most expanded thyroid clonotypes exceeding 0.001 frequency.

Germline loops: CDR1 LNHDA, CDR2 SQIVND (reference sequence). The CDR3 length is 13 residues. V was clipped by 3 bases and J by 5 bases, with 10 bases between them. At least ten counts were recorded for this clonotype. The antigen remains undetermined. Amplifying from RNA transcripts, the study obtained TCR beta CDR3 regions. A first-round RT-PCR used HTBI primers, followed by a second-round multiplex PCR. In TCRdb, the multiplex PCR reads were re-called with MiXCR into one record per CDR3 protein. The table has some 1.1 million distinct CDR3 sequences, 35% to 40% seen once. The rearrangement links TRBV19 to TRBJ2-5, with D possibly being TRBD2 (5 bases). The receptor was isolated from an adult man with Graves' hyperthyroidism. Material: peripheral blood or thyroid tissue (not recorded which). The CDR3 reads CASSIIGDETQYF. DNA for the CDR3: TGTGCCAGTAGTATCATCGGGGATGAGACCCAGTACTTC. The full variable domain, with the rest looked up from reference TRBV19 and TRBJ2-5, is DGGITQSPKYLFRKEGQNVTLSCEQNLNHDAMYWYRQDPGQGLRLIYYSQIVNDFQKGDIAEGYSVSREKKESFPLTVTSAQKNPTAFYLCASSIIGDETQYFGPGTRLLVL.